These T cell receptor beta chains were read from a single sample in a study of shared clonotypes between healthy human individuals. The assay was immunoSEQ multiplex PCR, and TCRdb's table has in-frame clones only and misses some. Among roughly 1,800,000 clones listed, around 96% were seen once. Sequences were obtained from naive CD8+ T cells sorted from blood. These receptors originate from a young man in good health. Each CDR3 is given with its conserved first and last residue. The D gene is left open where the match is weak. Where a row states a size, it is once, few, many or the class of an expanded clone; other rows omit it.

>once|TRBJ2-7|TRBV10-3|TRBD1
CAIREPGQRTYEQYF
TGTGCCATCAGGGAACCGGGACAGAGGACCTACGAGCAGTACTTC
>NA|TRBJ2-5|TRBV13|NA
CASSPPSVQETQYF
TGTGCCAGCAGCCCCCCCAGCGTACAAGAGACCCAGTACTTC
>NA|TRBJ2-3|TRBV7-9|TRBD2
CASSQRGIADTQYF
TGTGCCAGCAGCCAGCGGGGTATTGCAGATACGCAGTATTTT
>once|TRBJ1-5|TRBV28|NA
CASTPAAREGVQPQHF
TGTGCCAGCACCCCCGCCGCGAGGGAGGGCGTACAGCCCCAGCATTTT
>NA|TRBJ2-2|TRBV5-1|TRBD2
CASSQRLAGVIGGELFF
TGCGCCAGCAGCCAACGACTAGCGGGAGTTATCGGCGGGGAGCTGTTTTTT
>NA|TRBJ1-5|TRBV21-1|NA
CASSKAHTTNQEIHQPQHF
TGTGCCAGCAGCAAAGCTCACACCACCAACCAGGAGATTCATCAGCCCCAGCATTTT
>few|TRBJ1-1|TRBV21-1|NA
CASSNPDRGRDTEAFF
TGTGCCAGCAGCAACCCAGACAGGGGTAGGGACACTGAAGCTTTCTTT
>NA|TRBJ2-2|TRBV5-6|NA
CASSFTGQNGELFF
TGTGCCAGCAGCTTCACGGGTCAGAACGGGGAGCTGTTTTTT
>once|TRBJ1-4|TRBV28|TRBD1
CASSPTGEGWEKLFF
TGTGCCAGCAGCCCTACAGGGGAAGGGTGGGAAAAACTGTTTTTT
>NA|TRBJ2-7|TRBV4-3|NA
CASSQAVGSGTEQYF
TGCGCCAGCAGCCAAGCAGTGGGCTCGGGAACCGAGCAGTACTTC
>NA|TRBJ2-3|TRBV4-1|TRBD2
CASSQAQLADTQYF
TGCGCCAGCAGCCAAGCACAACTAGCGGATACGCAGTATTTT
>NA|TRBJ2-3|TRBV7-2|TRBD2
CASSLLAGTSTDTQYF
TGTGCCAGCAGCTTGCTAGCGGGGACTAGCACAGATACGCAGTATTTT
>NA|TRBJ1-1|TRBV25-1|NA
CASSGNGAEAFF
TGTGCCAGCTCAGGGAATGGGGCTGAAGCTTTCTTT
>NA|TRBJ2-1|TRBV7-9|TRBD2
CAGSLAGPAGYEQFF
TGTGCCGGCAGCTTAGCGGGGCCAGCGGGATATGAGCAGTTCTTC
>NA|TRBJ1-4|TRBV4-1|NA
CASSQEMVPQGYEKLFF
TGCGCCAGCAGCCAAGAAATGGTCCCCCAGGGTTATGAAAAACTGTTTTTT
>NA|TRBJ1-1|TRBV28|NA
CASSFRPNTEAFF
TGTGCCAGCAGTTTTCGGCCCAACACTGAAGCTTTCTTT
>NA|TRBJ1-2|TRBV7-2|NA
CASSLGYTEIPYGYTF
TGTGCCAGCAGCTTAGGTTATACGGAGATCCCTTATGGCTACACCTTC
>NA|TRBJ2-3|TRBV7-2|TRBD2
CASTQTGGGDTDTQYF
TGTGCCAGCACCCAGACCGGGGGGGGAGACACAGATACGCAGTATTTT
>NA|TRBJ2-5|TRBV6-5|NA
CASTHGADQQETQYF
TGTGCCAGCACCCACGGGGCTGACCAGCAGGAGACCCAGTACTTC
>NA|TRBJ2-3|TRBV2|TRBD1
CASSLGTEGYSSLTQYF
TGTGCCAGCAGCCTGGGGACAGAAGGATACTCTTCCCTTACGCAGTATTTT
>NA|TRBJ2-7|TRBV4-2|NA
CASSPSTAGLNSYEQYF
TGTGCCAGCAGCCCGAGTACAGCCGGGCTCAACTCCTACGAGCAGTACTTC
>NA|TRBJ2-7|TRBV5-6|NA
CASSLLAGEISYEQYF
TGTGCCAGCAGCTTGCTGGCTGGGGAAATTTCCTACGAGCAGTACTTC
>once|TRBJ2-4|TRBV11-2|TRBD1
CASSSTGVAKNIQYF
TGTGCCAGCAGTTCGACAGGGGTAGCCAAAAACATTCAGTACTTC
>NA|TRBJ2-3|TRBV7-9|TRBD2
CASSFLSGGGTDTQYF
TGTGCCAGCAGCTTCTTATCCGGGGGGGGCACAGATACGCAGTATTTT
>NA|TRBJ2-3|TRBV7-9|NA
CASSSREVRETDTQYF
TGTGCCAGCAGTTCACGTGAAGTCAGGGAAACAGATACGCAGTATTTT
>NA|TRBJ2-7|TRBV6-5|NA
CASSFSTGYEQYF
TGTGCCAGCAGTTTCAGTACCGGGTACGAGCAGTACTTC
>NA|TRBJ1-2|TRBV11-2|TRBD1
CASSLSRGHVYGYTF
TGTGCCAGCAGCCTTAGCAGGGGGCATGTCTATGGCTACACCTTC
>NA|TRBJ2-1|TRBV6-5|NA
CASSYSGNEQFF
TGTGCCAGCAGTTACTCAGGGAATGAGCAGTTCTTC
>NA|TRBJ2-3|TRBV30|NA
CAWSVAAVHTDTQYF
TGTGCCTGGAGTGTAGCAGCGGTCCACACAGATACGCAGTATTTT